These 19 T cell receptor beta chains came from one sample sequenced in a study of cytomegalovirus exposure and HLA in healthy donors (dated by TCRdb to about 2017). Receptor libraries were prepared by the immunoSEQ multiplex PCR assay. The table was pulled from immuneACCESS by TCRdb, which kept in-frame rearrangements only. Such tables lose some clones; where checked, under half of the loss comes from unresolved V genes, and the rest has no known cause. The table for this sample lists about 150,000 clones; approximately 94% of them were counted only once. Roughly 1.9% of the sample lies in the top ten. The sequencing sample was made of PBMCs. The receptors derive from a man between 18 and 35 years old in good health and CMV-seropositive.

The chain employs TRBV18 and TRBJ1-2; 11 positions match TRBD1. V dropped 1 base and J dropped 2; count of bases not matched to a gene: 6. The germline V gene encodes CDR1 KGHSH and CDR2 LQKENI. The CDR3 totals 17 residues. CDR3: CASSPQRTGGPNYGYTF. The CDR3 DNA follows: TGTGCCAGCTCACCACAGAGGACAGGGGGCCCCAACTATGGCTACACCTTC.

This chain joins TRBV9 and TRBJ1-4, with TRBD1 matching 9 bases. CDR1 and CDR2 from the germline V gene are SGDLS and YYNGEE. This CDR3 is 18 amino acids long. V gave up 0 bases and J gave up 6 bases; unmatched junction bases: 12. The CDR3 protein is CASSVGPANRGLDEKLFF. In DNA, the CDR3 is TGTGCCAGCAGCGTAGGCCCCGCAAACAGGGGGCTTGATGAAAAACTGTTTTTT.

The genes are TRBV18 and TRBJ1-5; a weak D match, TRBD1 (6 bases). Germline assignment: CDR1 KGHSH and CDR2 LQKENI. Trimming removed 1 base at V and 4 bases at J, with 8 bases between. The CDR3 runs 14 residues. Here the CDR3 DNA reads TGTGCCAGCTCACCACAGGGGGATAATCAGCCCCAGCATTTT. This translates into CASSPQGDNQPQHF.

DNA of the CDR3: TGTGCCAGCAGCAAAGGGACTAGCGCTACCGGGGAGCTGTTTTTT. The encoded protein is CASSKGTSATGELFF. This chain joins TRBV11-2 and TRBJ2-2; TRBD2 aligns across 10 bases. J was trimmed by 5 bases and V by 5 bases; bases with no gene match: 5. The CDR3 consists of 15 residues. CDR1 is SGHAT and CDR2 is FQNNGV in the germline V gene.

This clone was detected a few times. The rearrangement links TRBV10-3 to TRBJ1-6; 7 bases are a match to TRBD1. The CDR3 covers 15 residues. Germline lookup yields CDR1 ENHRY and CDR2 SYGVKD. V lost 1 base, J lost 8 bases, and 5 bases stayed unmatched. Here the CDR3 DNA reads TGTGCCATCAGTGAGTTTGCAGGGGGTGATTCACCCCTCCACTTT. As protein: CAISEFAGGDSPLHF.

V and J are TRBV28 and TRBJ2-1, with TRBD1 matching over 7 bases. V lost 5 bases and J lost 4; bases outside the gene matches: 2. The CDR3 extends over 13 amino acids. Germline values: CDR1 MDHEN, CDR2 SYDVKM. The CDR3 protein is CASSDRDYNEQFF. CDR3 bases: TGTGCCAGCAGTGACAGGGATTACAATGAGCAGTTCTTC. The variable domain in full, with the rest retrieved from reference TRBV28 and TRBJ2-1, is DVKVTQSSRYLVKRTGEKVFLECVQDMDHENMFWYRQDPGLGLRLIYFSYDVKMKEKGDIPEGYSVSREKKERFSLILESASTNQTSMYLCASSDRDYNEQFFGPGTRLTVL.

This sequence joins TRBV4-1 and TRBJ1-1, with unresolved D. Trimming left V 0 bases short and J 5 bases short, with 13 bases between. Looked up from germline, CDR1 is MGHRA and CDR2 is YSYEKL. CDR3 length: 15 amino acids. The CDR3 here is CASSQEGTGRTEAFF. In DNA, the CDR3 is TGCGCCAGCAGCCAAGAAGGTACTGGGAGGACTGAAGCTTTCTTT.

V usage is TRBV6-5 and J usage is TRBJ2-1; D not resolved. CDR3 size: 14 residues. Per germline, CDR1 MNHEY and CDR2 SVGAGI. The V end lost 4 bases, the J end lost 10 bases, and 17 bases lay between the germline ends. This CDR3 reads CASSSSRRSMEQFF. Here the CDR3 DNA reads TGTGCCAGCAGTTCCAGTCGCAGGTCCATGGAGCAGTTCTTC.

This chain joins TRBV5-1 and TRBJ2-3; 9 nucleotides align to TRBD2. Unmatched junction bases numbered 5, after V lost 5 bases and J lost 4 bases. The CDR3 length is 14 residues. Germline-derived CDR1 and CDR2 are SGHRS and YFSETQ. The CDR3 DNA follows: TGCGCCAGCAGTCTAGCGGGAATGGCAGATACGCAGTATTTT. It is translated as CASSLAGMADTQYF. Complete variable domain (other parts from reference TRBV5-1 and TRBJ2-3): KAGVTQTPRYLIKTRGQQVTLSCSPISGHRSVSWYQQTPGQGLQFLFEYFSETQRNKGNFPGRFSGRQFSNSRSEMNVSTLELGDSALYLCASSLAGMADTQYFGPGTRLTVL.

The chain combines TRBV2 with TRBJ2-5; 11 bases are a match to TRBD2. CDR3 length: 17 residues. After removal of 8 bases from V and 1 base from J, the junction contained 12 bases not matched to a gene. CDR1 and CDR2 from the germline V gene are SNHLY and FYNNEI. CDR3: CASRIGLAGGLQETQYF. CDR3 bases: TGTGCCAGCCGTATCGGGCTAGCGGGGGGTCTCCAAGAGACCCAGTACTTC.

This rearrangement joins TRBV27 to TRBJ2-7, with D possibly matching TRBD1 (6 bases). V lost 6 bases and J 5 bases, leaving 14 bases between the germline ends. This CDR3 comprises 13 residues. The V gene's germline CDR1 is MNHEY and CDR2 SMNVEV (reference sequence). The CDR3 spells CASSPQGYHEQYF. The CDR3 DNA follows: TGTGCCAGCAGCCCACAGGGATACCACGAGCAGTACTTC.

The chain employs TRBV6-1 and TRBJ1-1; 8 nucleotides match TRBD1. The CDR3 extends over 15 amino acids. The junction had 7 bases not matched to a gene; V was cut back by 6 bases and J by 1 base. CDR1 MNHNS and CDR2 SASEGT come from the germline V gene. The CDR3 spells CASSGRQGTNTEAFF. The DNA of the CDR3 is TGTGCCAGCAGCGGCCGACAGGGGACGAACACTGAAGCTTTCTTT.

This chain connects TRBV11-2 to TRBJ2-3, with 9 bases fitting TRBD2. The V segment lost 1 base and the J segment 4 bases; nucleotides outside the gene matches: 6. Germline loops: CDR1 SGHAT, CDR2 FQNNGV. The CDR3 spans 16 residues. CDR3 sequence (DNA): TGTGCCAGCAGCTTAGTTGGCGGGAGGGCCGCAGATACGCAGTATTTT. Translation gives CASSLVGGRAADTQYF.

The chain has TRBV7-9 and TRBJ2-7; 7 bases align to TRBD2. Trimming at V came to 5 bases and at J to 2 bases, leaving 12 bases not matched to a gene. The CDR3 runs 16 residues. Germline-derived CDR1 and CDR2 are SEHNR and FQNEAQ (reference sequence). The CDR3: CASSNPLRGDPYEQYF. The CDR3 nucleotides are TGTGCCAGCAGCAACCCCCTACGGGGGGATCCCTACGAGCAGTACTTC.

On this clone itself: This sample also contains other DNA sequences that code for the same CDR3. CDR3 sequence (DNA): TGTGCCAGCAGTTACTCGAGGGCCGGGGAGCTGTTTTTT. Residues: CASSYSRAGELFF. This rearrangement joins TRBV6-5 to TRBJ2-2; D perhaps matches TRBD2 (5 bases). The germline V and J ends were trimmed by 0 bases and 6 bases, with 5 bases remaining between them. The germline CDR1 and CDR2 sequences are MNHEY and SVGAGI. CDR3 length: 13 residues.

V and J are TRBV19 and TRBJ1-1; D is ambiguous. Germline CDR1 is LNHDA and CDR2 is SQIVND (reference sequence). V was clipped by 6 bases and J by 0 bases, with 8 bases between them. There are 13 residues in the CDR3. The CDR3 loop reads CASRGRMNTEAFF. CDR3 DNA sequence: TGTGCCAGTAGGGGGAGGATGAACACTGAAGCTTTCTTT. The whole variable domain, remainder taken from reference TRBV19 and TRBJ1-1, is DGGITQSPKYLFRKEGQNVTLSCEQNLNHDAMYWYRQDPGQGLRLIYYSQIVNDFQKGDIAEGYSVSREKKESFPLTVTSAQKNPTAFYLCASRGRMNTEAFFGQGTRLTVV.

The V gene is TRBV5-1, the J gene TRBJ1-1; 8 bases are shared with TRBD1. Germline CDR1 reads SGHRS; CDR2 reads YFSETQ. Trimming at V came to 5 bases and at J to 6 bases, leaving 6 bases not matched to a gene. The length of the CDR3 is 13 residues. CDR3 loop: CASRGQGESEAFF. Written as DNA, the CDR3 is TGCGCCAGCAGAGGACAGGGTGAATCTGAAGCTTTCTTT.

The V gene is TRBV10-3, the J gene TRBJ2-7; D remains unclear. Trimming took off 2 bases at V and 0 bases at J, with 8 bases between the two ends. Germline loops: CDR1 ENHRY, CDR2 SYGVKD. This CDR3 has 14 amino acids. CDR3 sequence: CAISEPFSSYEQYF. CDR3 bases: TGTGCCATCAGTGAGCCTTTTAGCTCCTACGAGCAGTACTTC.

The chain links TRBV6-5 to TRBJ2-7, with a possible D match to TRBD1 (5 bases). V shed 4 bases and J shed 4 bases, with 20 bases lying between them. CDR3 length equals 16 residues. Germline CDR1 and CDR2: MNHEY and SVGAGI. The CDR3 DNA follows: TGTGCCAGCAGTTTAAATTCAGGGATTGGACCTTACGAGCAGTACTTC. Translation: CASSLNSGIGPYEQYF.